Shown below are 32 T cell receptor beta chains from a single sample sequenced in a study of CD8+CD57+ T cells in acquired aplastic anemia (dated by TCRdb to the late 2010s). The sequencer was an Illumina HiSeq 2000. Genomic DNA served as template for TCR beta VDJ combination and CDR3 sequence profiling. TCRdb reprocessed the public reads (quality trimming at Q25 with fastp, clone calling with MiXCR) and kept in-frame beta chains. Rows with one shared CDR3 protein collapse into an entry with the most common genes and DNA. The sample table records approximately 65,000 distinct CDR3 sequences; about 56% of these occur just once. About 2.5% of the sample is held by the ten biggest clonotypes. Sequences were obtained from sorted CD4+, CD8+, or CD8+CD57+ T cells (not recorded which) from PBMCs. The origin of the receptors is a human donor in good health, serving as a control.

This sequence joins TRBV20-1 and TRBJ1-1, with 8 bases that match TRBD1. Germline-derived CDR1 and CDR2 are DFQATT and SNEGSKA (reference sequence). This CDR3 is built from 13 residues. Trimming at V came to 3 bases and at J to 3 bases, leaving 3 bases not matched to a gene. The CDR3 protein is CSASHRGDTEAFF. CDR3 nucleotide sequence: TGCAGTGCTAGCCACAGGGGGGACACTGAAGCTTTCTTT.

The chain is built from TRBV4-3 and TRBJ2-7; D not resolved. The CDR3 is 14 residues long. Germline CDR1 and CDR2: LGHNA and YSLEER. V was cut by 0 bases and J by 2 bases, with 8 bases left in between. The CDR3 DNA reads as TGCGCCAGCAGCCAAGATCGGAGAACCTACGAGCAGTACTTC. It codes for CASSQDRRTYEQYF.

The rearrangement links TRBV19 to TRBJ2-1, with D maybe TRBD2 (5 bases). This CDR3 contains 11 residues. Trimming took off 5 bases at V and 10 bases at J, with 9 bases between the two ends. Germline CDR1 reads LNHDA; CDR2 reads SQIVND (reference sequence). The chain's CDR3 is CASSQPGEQFF. The CDR3 coding sequence is TGTGCCAGTAGTCAGCCGGGAGAGCAGTTCTTC.

This clonotype was seen at least ten times. The V gene is TRBV5-4, the J gene TRBJ2-3; 11 bases fit TRBD2. The CDR3 length is 18 residues. Germline loops: CDR1 SGHNT, CDR2 YYREEE (reference sequence). Germline trimming cut 0 bases from V and 0 bases from J; bases unmatched to any gene: 6. CDR3 region: CASSLGLAGTSSTDTQYF. In DNA, the CDR3 is TGTGCCAGCAGCTTGGGACTAGCGGGAACGTCTAGCACAGATACGCAGTATTTT.

This clonotype was found many times. This sequence joins TRBV20-1 and TRBJ2-1, with 9 bases fitting TRBD2. Unmatched junction bases numbered 4, after V lost 2 bases and J lost 2 bases. The germline V gene has CDR1 DFQATT and CDR2 SNEGSKA (reference sequence). The CDR3 loop spans 15 amino acids. CDR3 nucleotides: TGCAGTGCTAGATATAGCGGGAGCCCCTACAATGAGCAGTTCTTC. This codes for CSARYSGSPYNEQFF.

The CDR3 coding sequence is TGTGCCACCAGTGACACGGGGAGGGACACCGGGGAGCTGTTTTTT. It is translated as CATSDTGRDTGELFF. This chain connects TRBV24-1 to TRBJ2-2; the match to TRBD2 covers 7 bases. The CDR3 consists of 15 residues. The germline CDR1 and CDR2 sequences are KGHDR and SFDVKD. V was clipped by 4 bases and J by 3 bases; unmatched bases: 4.

This clonotype was seen at least ten times. The V and J genes are TRBV5-1 and TRBJ2-3, with TRBD1 matching 9 bases. The germline V gene encodes CDR1 SGHRS and CDR2 YFSETQ. The CDR3 covers 17 residues. Trimming removed 1 base from V and 4 bases from J; junction bases left unmatched: 10. CDR3 in DNA: TGCGCCAGCAGCTTGATGGCGGGAACAGGGGGCGCAGATACGCAGTATTTT. Encoded protein: CASSLMAGTGGADTQYF.

This clonotype was seen ten or more times. This chain uses TRBV5-6 with TRBJ2-7; tentative D call: TRBD1 (6 bases). The CDR3 runs 18 residues. V lost 0 bases and J lost 2, with 21 bases in between. Germline lookup yields CDR1 SGHDT and CDR2 YYEEEE. CDR3: CASSLAQGRVGPTYEQYF. The CDR3 DNA is TGTGCCAGCAGCTTGGCACAGGGTAGGGTCGGGCCGACCTACGAGCAGTACTTC.

This chain uses TRBV10-2 with TRBJ2-1; 8 bases match TRBD2. With V trimmed by 5 bases and J by 6 bases, 6 bases remained unmatched. In germline, CDR1 is WSHSY, CDR2 SAAADI. This CDR3 comprises 14 residues. In DNA form, the CDR3 reads TGCGCCAGCAGTAGCGGGAGTTGGGCCAATGAGCAGTTCTTC. Translated, it gives CASSSGSWANEQFF.

The rearrangement links TRBV10-1 to TRBJ2-7; 7 bases map to TRBD1. V shed 1 base, J shed 4 bases, and the junction held 10 bases outside the gene matches. Germline CDR1 reads WNHNN; CDR2 reads SYGVQD (reference sequence). The CDR3 runs to 16 residues. CDR3: CASSEFRGSPKYEQYV. For the CDR3, the DNA is TGCGCCAGCAGTGAGTTCAGGGGGTCCCCCAAGTACGAGCAGTACGTC.

This clonotype appeared many times. This rearrangement joins TRBV19 to TRBJ2-1; D ambiguous. Germline CDR1 reads LNHDA; CDR2 reads SQIVND (reference sequence). Trimming removed 6 bases from V and 0 bases from J, with 9 bases in between. CDR3 length: 14 amino acids. The CDR3 DNA reads TGTGCCAGTAGCGGCTACAGCTCCTACAATGAGCAGTTCTTC. This codes for CASSGYSSYNEQFF.

V gene TRBV25-1 combines with J gene TRBJ2-7, with TRBD1 identical over 7 bases. Germline CDR1 MGHDK, CDR2 SYGVNS. This CDR3 has 16 residues. V lost 6 bases and J lost 2; bases outside the gene matches: 13. The CDR3 region is CASSSNRGQSPYEQYF. In DNA form, the CDR3 reads TGTGCCAGCAGCTCGAATCGGGGACAGAGCCCCTACGAGCAGTACTTC.

The chain joins TRBV19 to TRBJ1-5; D gene ambiguous. Trimming left V 6 bases short and J 3 bases short, with 12 bases between. The CDR3 loop spans 14 amino acids. Germline V gives CDR1 LNHDA, CDR2 SQIVND (reference sequence). In DNA form, the CDR3 reads TGTGCCAGTAGCCCACGGGCCGTCAATCAGCCCCAGCATTTT. Its protein product is CASSPRAVNQPQHF.

This clonotype was recorded many times. The rearrangement links TRBV12-3 or TRBV12-4 to TRBJ2-2, with D unclear. The CDR3 length is 13 residues. Trimming left V 3 bases short and J 6 bases short, with 8 bases between. This chain's CDR3 is CASSLKGPGELFF. For the CDR3, the DNA is TGTGCCAGCAGTTTGAAAGGCCCCGGGGAGCTGTTTTTT.

The chain carries TRBV12-5 and TRBJ1-2, with 8 bases aligning to TRBD1. The CDR3 spans 15 residues. With V trimmed by 1 base and J by 0 bases, 1 base remained unmatched. Germline CDR1 LGHNT, CDR2 FRNRAP. The CDR3 DNA sequence: TGTGCTAGTGGTTTGGGGACAGGGACTAACTATGGCTACACCTTC. It is translated as CASGLGTGTNYGYTF. Looking up the rest from reference TRBV12-5 and TRBJ1-2 gives the full variable domain: DARVTQTPRHKVTEMGQEVTMRCQPILGHNTVFWYRQTMMQGLELLAYFRNRAPLDDSGMPKDRFSAEMPDATLATLKIQPSEPRDSAVYFCASGLGTGTNYGYTFGSGTRLTVV.

This clonotype was detected only a few times. The chain is built from TRBV15 and TRBJ1-2; D possibly corresponds to TRBD1 (5 bases). The CDR3 consists of 15 residues. The germline gives CDR1 LNHNV, CDR2 YYDKDF (reference sequence). V lost 1 base and J 8 bases, leaving 17 bases between the germline ends. Here the CDR3 reads CATSRVWEGSSGYTF. The CDR3 coding sequence is TGTGCCACCAGCAGAGTCTGGGAGGGGTCGAGCGGCTACACCTTC.

There are a few counts of this clonotype. A much larger clone sits a single nucleotide away, making a read error possible. The conserved closing phenylalanine or tryptophan is absent in this CDR3, likely reflecting a read error. The chain couples TRBV5-1 to TRBJ1-2; the D is unclear. With 1 base removed from V and 1 base from J, the gap between germline ends came to 8 bases. The CDR3 consists of 14 residues. Germline lookup yields CDR1 SGHRS and CDR2 YFSETQ. For the CDR3, the DNA is TGCGCCAGCAGCTTGAGGTCTGTTAACTATGGCTACACCCTC. It codes for CASSLRSVNYGYTL.

The V and J genes are TRBV30 and TRBJ1-1; D remains unclear. The CDR3 totals 15 residues. From germline, CDR1 is GTSNPN and CDR2 SVGIG (reference sequence). Trimming pared 2 bases from V and 3 bases from J, leaving 16 bases between. CDR3 loop: CAWSPTRTVDTEAFF. In DNA form, the CDR3 reads TGTGCCTGGAGTCCAACCCGGACGGTGGACACTGAAGCTTTCTTT.

This clonotype was counted ten times or more. The genes are TRBV9 and TRBJ2-3; D is uncertain. The germline CDR1 and CDR2 sequences are SGDLS and YYNGEE. This CDR3 is built from 12 residues. V lost 0 bases and J 4 bases, leaving 3 bases between the germline ends. CDR3 in DNA: TGTGCCAGCAGCGTAGGGTCAGATACGCAGTATTTT. This translates into CASSVGSDTQYF.

The rearrangement links TRBV5-1 to TRBJ1-2; D is unresolved. The germline CDR1 and CDR2 sequences are SGHRS and YFSETQ. The CDR3 loop spans 15 amino acids. Trimming removed 0 bases at V and 0 bases at J, with 9 bases between. CDR3 nucleotide sequence: TGCGCCAGCAGCTTGGAAGGGAGGGCTAACTATGGCTACACCTTC. Translating it yields CASSLEGRANYGYTF. Full variable domain (rest looked up from reference TRBV5-1 and TRBJ1-2): KAGVTQTPRYLIKTRGQQVTLSCSPISGHRSVSWYQQTPGQGLQFLFEYFSETQRNKGNFPGRFSGRQFSNSRSEMNVSTLELGDSALYLCASSLEGRANYGYTFGSGTRLTVV.

The table lists this clonotype with a count of one. The rearrangement uses TRBV19 and TRBJ1-4, with TRBD1 matching over 7 bases. V trimming: 7 bases; J trimming: 7 bases; junction bases outside the gene matches: 6. Germline CDR1 and CDR2: LNHDA and SQIVND (reference sequence). The CDR3 is 13 residues long. CDR3 amino acids: CASTSTGAEKLFF. In nucleotides, the CDR3 is TGTGCCAGTACCTCTACAGGGGCTGAAAAACTGTTTTTT.

The rearrangement joins TRBV29-1 to TRBJ2-1, with 7 bases identical to TRBD1. The J segment lost 1 base and the V segment lost 5 bases, leaving 8 bases of the junction unmatched. The CDR3 has 15 residues. Germline lookup yields CDR1 SQVTM and CDR2 ANQGSEA. DNA of the CDR3: TGCAGCGTTCTTGACAGGGTGAGGTCCTACAATGAGCAGTTCTTC. As protein: CSVLDRVRSYNEQFF.

The V gene is TRBV7-7, the J gene TRBJ2-5; possibly TRBD1 for D (6 bases). The CDR3 is 13 residues long. Germline V CDR1 and CDR2: SSHAT, FNYEAQ (reference sequence). V gave up 3 bases and J gave up 5 bases, with 10 bases separating them. The CDR3 coding sequence is TGTGCCAGCAGCTTGCCCGACAGGGAGACCCAGTACTTC. It encodes CASSLPDRETQYF.

This clonotype was detected many times. The rearrangement joins TRBV5-1 to TRBJ1-4; 9 nucleotides match TRBD1. This CDR3 is 14 amino acids long. Looked up from germline, CDR1 is SGHRS and CDR2 is YFSETQ. J gave up 8 bases and V 4 bases, and 6 bases lay outside the gene matches. CDR3 bases: TGCGCCAGCAGCCTCGGGACAGGGAAAGAAAAACTGTTTTTT. This translates into CASSLGTGKEKLFF.

The chain couples TRBV27 to TRBJ1-5; D call uncertain. The germline CDR1 and CDR2 sequences are MNHEY and SMNVEV (reference sequence). The CDR3 loop spans 14 amino acids. Trimming took off 5 bases at V and 1 base at J, with 9 bases between the two ends. The CDR3 sequence is CASSTKRSNQPQHF. The CDR3 DNA follows: TGTGCCAGCAGTACAAAAAGGAGCAATCAGCCCCAGCATTTT.

Turning to this clonotype: With a much larger clone just one base away, this may be a read error. The chain has TRBV28 and TRBJ2-5; 11 bases match TRBD1. The CDR3 length is 15 residues. Germline assignment: CDR1 MDHEN and CDR2 SYDVKM. V was clipped by 3 bases and J by 7 bases; unmatched bases: 7. The CDR3 DNA sequence: TGTGCCAGCAGTTTGGGACAGGGGGGAGAAGGGACCCAGTACTTC. Protein product: CASSLGQGGEGTQYF.

The chain links TRBV7-3 to TRBJ2-7; 9 positions agree with TRBD2. V dropped 2 bases and J dropped 7; count of bases not matched to a gene: 9. Per the germline V gene, CDR1 is SGHTA and CDR2 is FQGTGA. The length of the CDR3 is 15 residues. CDR3 nucleotides: TGTGCCAGCAGCTTACAAGCGGGGGGACTTGAGGAGCAGTACTTC. This sequence encodes CASSLQAGGLEEQYF.

This clonotype was recorded at least ten times. The J gene is TRBJ2-3, the V gene TRBV20-1, with 10 bases fitting TRBD2. The ends lost 4 bases at V and 5 bases at J; junction bases unmatched: 6. Germline V gene sequence: CDR1 DFQATT, CDR2 SNEGSKA (reference sequence). The CDR3 runs 14 residues. CDR3 loop: CSAKSGRAIDTQYF. DNA of the CDR3: TGCAGTGCTAAGAGCGGGAGGGCAATAGATACGCAGTATTTT.

This clonotype was found many times. The chain uses TRBV4-2 and TRBJ1-2; D call uncertain. V was cut by 0 bases and J by 6 bases, with 11 bases left in between. Germline V gives CDR1 LGHNA, CDR2 YNFKEQ. The CDR3 is made up of 14 amino acids. The CDR3 nucleotides are TGTGCCAGCAGCCAAGATCTGGTAGGGAATGGCTACACCTTC. As protein: CASSQDLVGNGYTF.

Many counts were recorded for this clonotype. The genes are TRBV28 and TRBJ2-7; 8 positions match TRBD1. CDR3 length: 14 residues. The V gene end was trimmed by 3 bases and the J gene end by 3 bases; junction bases not matched to a gene: 4. Germline lookup yields CDR1 MDHEN and CDR2 SYDVKM. CDR3 loop: CASSFGDRSYEQYF. Written as DNA, the CDR3 is TGTGCCAGCAGTTTTGGGGACAGGAGCTACGAGCAGTACTTC.

This clonotype was found a few times. V usage is TRBV20-1 and J usage is TRBJ2-1; TRBD2 aligns across 14 bases. CDR1 is DFQATT, CDR2 SNEGSKA, per germline (reference sequence). Trimming removed 6 bases from V and 8 bases from J; junction bases left unmatched: 3. This CDR3 is built from 13 residues. The CDR3, as DNA: TGCAGTGCCGGGACTAGCGGGAGCGATGAGCAGTTCTTC. Amino acids: CSAGTSGSDEQFF.

V gene TRBV5-6 combines with J gene TRBJ1-6; the D gene is possibly TRBD1 (6 bases). Trimming pared 0 bases from V and 9 bases from J, leaving 13 bases between. Germline CDR1 and CDR2: SGHDT and YYEEEE. The CDR3 is 15 amino acids. The CDR3 region is CASSLGSGASSPLHF. The CDR3 DNA follows: TGTGCCAGCAGCTTGGGGTCGGGGGCGTCTTCACCCCTCCACTTT.